Below, one TCR beta chain is given with its context. This sample includes further DNA sequences coding for the same CDR3. How the authors handled the data: By means of reference gene primer amplification, nucleated cell counts were estimated. Using immunoSEQ multiplex PCR, the repertoire was profiled, and TCRdb retains in-frame clones only, with some absent. The V and J calls and clone size come from that table; D and trimming were worked out from the DNA. The table lists 250,000 to 300,000 clones, 89% of them singletons. The data derive from a study of blood T cell repertoires in COVID-19. About the study: From the United States, Italy and Spain came samples of acute and convalescent COVID-19. Sample material is recorded as cDNA or gDNA derived from T cells, B-cell-depleted T cells, or PBMCs.

CDR1 and CDR2 (germline): MNHEY, SVGAGI. This CDR3 region has 13 residues. V lost 4 bases and J 3 bases, leaving 7 bases between the germline ends. The TCR comes from a man in his fifties with acute or convalescent COVID-19. This chain connects TRBV6-5 to TRBJ2-1; D gene uncertain. Sequencing was done on a sample of peripheral blood. CDR3 bases: TGTGCCAGCAGTTCCCCAGGCTACAATGAGCAGTTCTTC. Encoded protein: CASSSPGYNEQFF.